This TCR beta chain was sequenced in a study of early T cells in non-severe SARS-CoV-2 infection. The TCR library protocol attached unique molecular identifiers to the individual cDNA molecules. MiXCR, applied by TCRdb to the 5' RACE reads, yields one record per CDR3 protein. Seen here are over 50,000 distinct CDR3 sequences, 15% observed once, and the top ten hold approximately 11%. This CDR3 contains 15 residues. The germline V gene encodes CDR1 DFQATT and CDR2 SNEGSKA (reference sequence). V was pared by 7 bases and J by 2 bases, with 20 bases between. This clonotype was counted ten times or more. The sample in question was whole blood, obtained at baseline. This sequence joins TRBV20-1 and TRBJ1-1, with D possibly matching TRBD1 (6 bases). This TCR was recovered from an adult who was a healthcare worker with PCR-confirmed SARS-CoV-2 infection or an uninfected control (not recorded which). The CDR3 here is CSEREGGSVNTEAFF. The CDR3 bases are TGCAGTGAGAGAGAGGGGGGCAGCGTTAACACTGAAGCTTTCTTT.